Detailed here is one T cell receptor (beta chain). As yet, its antigen is unknown. Then a second PCR, running roughly 7 to 11 cycles, was carried out with a sample-barcoded 5' primer and a J-beta primer mix. MiXCR, run by TCRdb on the 5' RACE reads, gives a single entry per CDR3 protein. The sample yields fewer than 1 million distinct CDR3 sequences, approximately 48% seen once. The sample belongs to a study of blood T cells in healthy people across ages. Regarding the study as a whole: The lack of PBMC sorting stopped any conclusive naive versus antigen-experienced comparison. Estimates of diversity drawn from one million T cells were considered underestimates.

This CDR3 spans 14 amino acids. With 4 bases clipped from V and 3 bases from J, the junction kept 6 bases outside the gene matches. Germline CDR1 SGHKS, CDR2 YYEKEE (reference sequence). The sequencing input was blood. The receptor was derived from a man aged 55 to 70 in good health. The rearrangement links TRBV5-5 to TRBJ2-7; 8 nucleotides align to TRBD2. Here the CDR3 reads CASSPQAGDYEQYF. CDR3 sequence (DNA): TGTGCCAGCAGCCCCCAAGCGGGGGACTACGAGCAGTACTTC.